The 29 T cell receptor beta chains presented below share a single source sample, sequenced in a study of blood T cell repertoires in COVID-19. Data came from immunoSEQ multiplex PCR; TCRdb stores just in-frame clones and leaves some out. The sample lists some 60,000 clones, approximately 86% seen once, with under 1.3% in the top ten. What was sequenced was peripheral blood. These receptors were obtained from a man in his 70s with acute or convalescent COVID-19.

The chain is built from TRBV6-5 and TRBJ1-2; D possibly corresponds to TRBD1 (5 bases). Trimming cost V 6 bases and J 2 bases, with 10 bases left between them. This CDR3 is built from 13 residues. CDR1 and CDR2 from the germline V gene are MNHEY and SVGAGI. CDR3 region: CASRPTANYGYTF. CDR3 coding DNA: TGTGCCAGCAGACCGACAGCGAACTATGGCTACACCTTC.

The genes are TRBV18 and TRBJ2-1; TRBD2 is a possible D gene (6 bases). Deletions cut 0 bases from V and 5 bases from J, with 14 bases between. From germline, CDR1 is KGHSH and CDR2 LQKENI. The CDR3 runs to 16 residues. The CDR3 DNA follows: TGTGCCAGCTCACCACCGCCAGGGTGGGAGGACAATGAGCAGTTCTTC. Its translation is CASSPPPGWEDNEQFF.

This rearrangement joins TRBV19 to TRBJ2-4; 8 nucleotides align to TRBD1. The CDR3 runs to 16 residues. Germline CDR1 LNHDA, CDR2 SQIVND (reference sequence). The V and J ends lost 5 bases and 7 bases, in that order; junction bases with no gene match: 13. The CDR3 DNA sequence: TGTGCCAGTAGTCCGACAGGGGCTAAAGTTGTGAACATTCAGTACTTC. Translating gives CASSPTGAKVVNIQYF.

The V and J genes are TRBV5-5 and TRBJ1-2; 7 nucleotides match TRBD1. Losses at the gene ends were 4 bases for V and 5 bases for J; bases not matched to a gene: 5. Germline-derived CDR1 and CDR2 are SGHKS and YYEKEE (reference sequence). This CDR3 has 13 amino acids. The CDR3 sequence: CASSDRTGYGYTF. The DNA of the CDR3 is TGTGCCAGCAGCGATAGGACAGGTTATGGCTACACCTTC.

This clone has only one observation. The rearrangement joins TRBV25-1 to TRBJ2-2; tentative D call: TRBD2 (8 bases). The CDR3 loop spans 17 amino acids. Deletions cut 6 bases from V and 7 bases from J, with 24 bases between. Germline CDR1 is MGHDK and CDR2 is SYGVNS. CDR3 protein: CASRMDRPGLGVGELFF. The CDR3 DNA is TGTGCCAGCAGGATGGACAGGCCGGGACTAGGGGTCGGGGAGCTGTTTTTT.

The CDR3 reads CASSLGSGQETQYF. The CDR3 nucleotides are TGTGCCAGCAGCTTAGGGTCCGGCCAAGAGACCCAGTACTTC. The chain joins TRBV11-2 to TRBJ2-5; no clear D gene. Germline V gives CDR1 SGHAT, CDR2 FQNNGV. This CDR3 comprises 14 residues. Trimming pared 1 base from V and 1 base from J, leaving 7 bases between.

The chain has TRBV18 and TRBJ2-7, with TRBD1 matching over 9 bases. The germline V gene encodes CDR1 KGHSH and CDR2 LQKENI. V was pared by 2 bases and J by 6 bases, with 8 bases of the junction left unmatched. The CDR3 runs to 15 residues. The CDR3 sequence is CASSPGGTGWGEQYF. DNA of the CDR3: TGTGCCAGCTCACCAGGCGGGACAGGGTGGGGCGAGCAGTACTTC.

This clone showed up just once. The genes are TRBV7-9 and TRBJ2-7, with D maybe TRBD2 (6 bases). The CDR3 has 13 residues. With 2 bases removed from V and 9 bases from J, the gap between germline ends came to 14 bases. Per germline, CDR1 SEHNR and CDR2 FQNEAQ (reference sequence). In DNA, the CDR3 is TGTGCCAGCAGCTTAACTAGCTCCCGCGGGCAGTACTTC. This encodes CASSLTSSRGQYF.

This chain joins TRBV3-1 (or the pseudogene TRBV3-2) and TRBJ1-3; 9 bases match TRBD1. This CDR3 has 15 amino acids. V gave up 4 bases and J gave up 3 bases; unmatched junction bases: 4. The germline V gene encodes CDR1 LGHDT and CDR2 YNNKEL (reference sequence). Written as DNA, the CDR3 is TGTGCCAGCAGCCCGACGACAGGGGGTGGAAACACCATATATTTT. This codes for CASSPTTGGGNTIYF.

The CDR3: CASSFGGVANEKLFF. In DNA, the CDR3 is TGCGCCAGCAGCTTTGGCGGGGTGGCTAATGAAAAACTGTTTTTT. The gene calls are TRBV5-1 and TRBJ1-4; D is uncertain. Germline loops: CDR1 SGHRS, CDR2 YFSETQ. Trimming removed 2 bases at V and 3 bases at J, with 11 bases between. This CDR3 is 15 amino acids long.

The V and J genes are TRBV6-2 or TRBV6-3 and TRBJ2-7; perhaps TRBD1 as D (6 bases). Trimming shortened V by 5 bases and J by 6 bases, and 17 bases separated the two germline ends. This CDR3 is 14 amino acids long. Germline V lookup: CDR1 MNHEY, CDR2 SVGEGT. As DNA, the CDR3 is TGTGCCAGCAGTGACCGTACGGGACAAACCGAGCAGTACTTC. Protein sequence: CASSDRTGQTEQYF.

The chain links TRBV3-1 (or the pseudogene TRBV3-2) to TRBJ1-1; weak D call: TRBD1 (5 bases). Trimming pared 4 bases from V and 1 base from J, leaving 10 bases between. Germline V gene lookup returns CDR1 LGHDT and CDR2 YNNKEL (reference sequence). This CDR3 has 14 residues. CDR3: CASSPGLENTEAFF. DNA for the CDR3: TGTGCCAGCAGCCCAGGGTTGGAGAACACTGAAGCTTTCTTT.

The chain combines TRBV5-1 with TRBJ2-3; tentatively, D is TRBD2 (5 bases). Trimming stripped 1 base from V and 2 bases from J, with 11 bases between. Germline values: CDR1 SGHRS, CDR2 YFSETQ. The CDR3 sequence is 15 residues long. The CDR3 protein is CASSLSGNPTDTQYF. The CDR3 DNA reads TGCGCCAGCAGCTTGTCGGGGAACCCCACAGATACGCAGTATTTT.

This sequence joins TRBV7-2 and TRBJ2-7; 13 bases fit TRBD2. J lost 4 bases, V lost 3 bases, and 0 bases had no gene match. Germline V CDR1 and CDR2: SGHTA, FQGNSA. This CDR3 comprises 14 residues. The CDR3 DNA reads TGTGCCAGCAGCTTGACTAGCGGGGGGTACGAGCAGTACTTC. Protein: CASSLTSGGYEQYF.

This clone has a single count. The genes are TRBV29-1 and TRBJ1-1; perhaps TRBD1 as D (6 bases). V was clipped by 8 bases and J by 4 bases, with 11 bases between them. Per germline, CDR1 SQVTM and CDR2 ANQGSEA. The CDR3 extends over 11 amino acids. CDR3 in DNA: TGCAGCCCCCGGACAGTCACTGAAGCTTTCTTT. Its translation is CSPRTVTEAFF.

The CDR3 coding sequence is TGCGCCAGCAGAAGAAGCGGGATACCTAACAATGAGCAGTTCTTC. It encodes CASRRSGIPNNEQFF. The chain links TRBV5-1 to TRBJ2-1; the match to TRBD2 covers 7 bases. This CDR3 comprises 15 residues. After removal of 5 bases from V and 5 bases from J, the junction contained 10 bases not matched to a gene. From germline, CDR1 is SGHRS and CDR2 YFSETQ.

The chain uses TRBV24-1 and TRBJ2-2, with TRBD2 identical over 8 bases. Per the germline V gene, CDR1 is KGHDR and CDR2 is SFDVKD. The CDR3 runs 16 residues. V was clipped by 8 bases and J by 2 bases; unmatched bases: 9. The chain's CDR3 is CATMKSIAGNTGELFF. The CDR3 bases are TGTGCCACCATGAAGAGTATAGCGGGAAACACCGGGGAGCTGTTTTTT.

A note on this clone: One junction end does not reproduce the germline sequence, and a read error may be involved. The chain joins TRBV7-6 to TRBJ2-7; TRBD2 aligns across 7 bases. Germline V gene sequence: CDR1 SGHVS, CDR2 FNYEAQ. This CDR3 has 15 amino acids. The CDR3, as DNA: TGTGCCAGCAGTTTAGTCGCGGGAGTGGCCTACGAGCAGTACTTC. Translating gives CASSLVAGVAYEQYF.

A few counts support this clone. The genes are TRBV12-3 or TRBV12-4 and TRBJ1-2; D call uncertain. The length of the CDR3 is 13 residues. Trimming removed 7 bases at V and 8 bases at J, with 17 bases between. CDR3 nucleotide sequence: TGTGCCAGCACCCTCTGGGCTCGCCGGGGCTACACCTTC. This translates into CASTLWARRGYTF.

V and J are TRBV12-3 or TRBV12-4 and TRBJ1-3; D is uncertain. The CDR3 is 13 amino acids. With 2 bases removed from V and 8 bases from J, the gap between germline ends came to 10 bases. This CDR3 is CASSLRGRDTIYF. In DNA, the CDR3 is TGTGCCAGCAGTTTAAGAGGGAGGGACACCATATATTTT.

The chain couples TRBV19 to TRBJ2-5; TRBD1 is a possible D gene (7 bases). Trimming left V 1 base short and J 1 base short, with 10 bases between. Germline V lookup: CDR1 LNHDA, CDR2 SQIVND (reference sequence). The CDR3 contains 15 residues. The CDR3 is CASSIGGTAQETQYF. The CDR3 nucleotides are TGTGCCAGTAGTATAGGCGGGACAGCCCAAGAGACCCAGTACTTC.

The sample holds a few counts of this clone. The chain couples TRBV21-1 to TRBJ1-5; no check of the table's D call, TRBD1, against the DNA was made. TRBV21-1 is a documented pseudogene. The CDR3 contains 14 residues. CDR3 bases: TGTGCCAGCAGCAAAGATCAGGGGAATCAGCCCCAGCATTTT. It codes for CASSKDQGNQPQHF.

This clone has only one observation. The chain joins TRBV5-1 to TRBJ2-2, with 9 bases that match TRBD1. V dropped 7 bases and J dropped 5; count of bases not matched to a gene: 9. Germline V gene lookup returns CDR1 SGHRS and CDR2 YFSETQ. The CDR3 has 15 amino acids. As DNA, the CDR3 is TGCGCCAGCCGGGACAGGGCCGCCGGGACCGGGGAGCTGTTTTTT. It is translated as CASRDRAAGTGELFF.

The CDR3 DNA sequence: TGTGCCTGGAGTGGAACAGTGAGCTCTGGAAACACCATATATTTT. Translating it yields CAWSGTVSSGNTIYF. V gene TRBV30 combines with J gene TRBJ1-3; D remains ambiguous. Germline V CDR1 and CDR2: GTSNPN, SVGIG (reference sequence). The CDR3 is made up of 15 amino acids. The V end lost 1 base, the J end lost 0 bases, and 10 bases lay between the germline ends.

This clone was counted between two and nine times. The chain has TRBV25-1 and TRBJ2-7; TRBD2 might be the D (6 bases). Trimming took off 6 bases at V and 9 bases at J, with 9 bases between the two ends. This CDR3 is 10 amino acids long. Germline loops: CDR1 MGHDK, CDR2 SYGVNS. The CDR3 DNA reads as TGTGCCAGCAGCGGAGGGGCGCAGTACTTC. Translating gives CASSGGAQYF.

V and J are TRBV5-1 and TRBJ2-3; TRBD1 matches 7 bases. The CDR3 loop spans 16 amino acids. V gave up 0 bases and J gave up 2 bases; unmatched junction bases: 6. Germline CDR1 and CDR2: SGHRS and YFSETQ. CDR3 sequence (DNA): TGCGCCAGCAGCTTGGGAACGGGACAGTCCACAGATACGCAGTATTTT. Amino acids: CASSLGTGQSTDTQYF. The full variable domain, completed using reference TRBV5-1 and TRBJ2-3, is KAGVTQTPRYLIKTRGQQVTLSCSPISGHRSVSWYQQTPGQGLQFLFEYFSETQRNKGNFPGRFSGRQFSNSRSEMNVSTLELGDSALYLCASSLGTGQSTDTQYFGPGTRLTVL.

V and J are TRBV11-2 and TRBJ1-3; D is unclear. Trimming removed 1 base from V and 7 bases from J, with 8 bases in between. The CDR3 covers 13 residues. Germline V gene data show CDR1 as SGHAT and CDR2 as FQNNGV. The CDR3 is CASSLGQANTIYF. In DNA form, the CDR3 reads TGTGCCAGCAGCTTAGGGCAGGCGAACACCATATATTTT. Full variable domain (missing parts from reference TRBV11-2 and TRBJ1-3): EAGVAQSPRYKIIEKRQSVAFWCNPISGHATLYWYQQILGQGPKLLIQFQNNGVVDDSQLPKDRFSAERLKGVDSTLKIQPAKLEDSAVYLCASSLGQANTIYFGEGSWLTVV.

The chain has TRBV11-3 and TRBJ2-7; 9 bases line up with TRBD2. V lost 5 bases to trimming and J lost 6 bases; unmatched junction nucleotides: 8. Per the germline V gene, CDR1 is SGHNT and CDR2 is YENEEA. The CDR3 has 14 residues. The CDR3 loop is CASSPTSGVTEQYF. The CDR3 coding sequence is TGTGCCAGCAGCCCGACTAGCGGAGTTACCGAGCAGTACTTC.

The chain couples TRBV19 to TRBJ1-5; TRBD1 is a possible D gene (6 bases). There are 16 residues in the CDR3. CDR1 and CDR2 from the germline V gene are LNHDA and SQIVND (reference sequence). V gave up 8 bases and J gave up 2 bases, with 19 bases separating them. The CDR3 sequence: CASALGGGRGNQPQHF. CDR3 sequence (DNA): TGTGCCAGTGCCCTAGGGGGGGGGCGAGGCAATCAGCCCCAGCATTTT.